These T cell receptor beta chains were read from a single sample in a study of memory CD4+ T cells and cytomegalovirus serostatus. Some clones are missing from TCRdb's copy, which holds only in-frame ones; the method was immunoSEQ multiplex PCR. The sample lists tens of thousands of clones; about 75% were seen once. Material for sequencing was memory CD4+ T cells from blood. The receptors stem from an adult in good health and CMV-seropositive. The CDR3 runs from the conserved cysteine through the conserved F or W. A D gene is named only where the DNA matches it firmly. The size entry is marked missing in some rows and otherwise reads once, few, many or a size class.

size,D,J,V,CDR3,DNA
-,TRBD2,TRBJ2-3,TRBV19,CASSWGLAGGSTDTQYF,TGTGCCTCTAGTTGGGGACTAGCGGGGGGAAGCACAGATACGCAGTATTTT
many,-,TRBJ1-1,TRBV29-1,CSVEEGGNTEAFF,TGCAGCGTTGAAGAGGGGGGAAACACTGAAGCTTTCTTT
-,-,TRBJ2-3,TRBV6-5,CASIGSTDTQYF,TGTGCCAGCATCGGGTCCACAGATACGCAGTATTTT
-,-,TRBJ2-7,TRBV7-9,CASSLESTGQYF,TGTGCCAGCAGCTTAGAATCGACGGGGCAGTACTTC
-,TRBD2,TRBJ2-7,TRBV5-1,CASSPGPTSGGAYEQYF,TGCGCCAGCAGCCCCGGACCCACTAGCGGGGGGGCTTACGAGCAGTACTTC
-,-,TRBJ2-5,TRBV19,CASSMWGDQETQYF,TGTGCCAGTAGTATGTGGGGGGACCAAGAGACCCAGTACTTC
-,-,TRBJ1-2,TRBV28,CASSLSRGGYTF,TGTGCCAGCAGTTTATCTCGCGGGGGCTACACCTTC
-,-,TRBJ2-7,TRBV6-5,CASSPDMSSYEQYF,TGTGCCAGCAGTCCGGACATGAGCTCCTACGAGCAGTACTTC
-,-,TRBJ1-4,TRBV5-1,CASSLGVTNEKLFF,TGCGCCAGCAGCTTAGGGGTAACTAATGAAAAACTGTTTTTT
-,-,TRBJ1-4,TRBV4-3,CASSPARGYEKLFF,TGCGCCAGCAGCCCCGCCAGGGGTTATGAAAAACTGTTTTTT
-,-,TRBJ2-3,TRBV7-8,CASSQGGDTQYF,TGTGCCAGCAGCCAGGGGGGTGATACGCAGTATTTT
-,-,TRBJ1-4,TRBV15,CATSRDGGPGEKLFF,TGTGCCACCAGCAGAGACGGGGGTCCCGGTGAAAAACTGTTTTTT
-,TRBD1,TRBJ2-1,TRBV10-3,CAISWDRGGSYNEQFF,TGTGCCATCAGTTGGGACAGGGGGGGTTCATACAATGAGCAGTTCTTC
once,-,TRBJ2-7,TRBV6-1,CASSSADGYEQYF,TGTGCCAGCAGTTCCGCGGATGGGTACGAGCAGTACTTC
-,-,TRBJ1-1,TRBV30,CAWNHGVEAFF,TGTGCCTGGAACCACGGGGTTGAAGCTTTCTTT
-,-,TRBJ2-5,TRBV11-3,CASSSRQDQETQYF,TGTGCCAGCAGTAGTCGACAGGACCAAGAGACCCAGTACTTC
-,TRBD1,TRBJ1-1,TRBV30,CAWIRSDRANTEAFF,TGTGCCTGGATAAGAAGCGACAGGGCCAACACTGAAGCTTTCTTT
-,-,TRBJ2-6,TRBV10-3,CAISVAGGSGANVLTF,TGTGCCATCAGTGTGGCCGGGGGCTCTGGGGCCAACGTCCTGACTTTC
-,-,TRBJ2-7,TRBV5-1,CASSVQTTAAYEQYF,TGCGCCAGCTCAGTACAGACAACGGCAGCCTACGAGCAGTACTTC
-,-,TRBJ2-4,TRBV2,CASTIGGGRDIQYF,TGTGCCAGCACCATAGGAGGGGGGAGAGACATTCAGTACTTC
-,-,TRBJ1-5,TRBV12-5,CASDRPPPQENQPQHF,TGTGCTAGTGACCGCCCACCCCCACAGGAAAATCAGCCCCAGCATTTT
-,-,TRBJ1-3,TRBV15,CATSTIPAPGGGNTIYF,TGTGCCACCAGCACGATACCCGCGCCGGGGGGTGGAAACACCATATATTTT
-,-,TRBJ2-1,TRBV19,CASSIGGRTTVGQFF,TGTGCCAGTAGTATAGGAGGACGGACTACAGTCGGGCAGTTCTTC
-,-,TRBJ2-1,TRBV28,CASSPISWRGQSNEQFF,TGTGCCAGCAGTCCCATCTCCTGGAGGGGCCAGAGCAATGAGCAGTTCTTC
-,-,TRBJ1-1,TRBV5-1,CASSTRESDTEAFF,TGCGCCAGCAGCACCAGGGAATCGGACACTGAAGCTTTCTTT
-,TRBD1,TRBJ1-2,TRBV28,CATKTGGRLVYGYTF,TGTGCCACCAAGACAGGGGGAAGATTGGTCTATGGCTACACCTTC
-,TRBD2,TRBJ2-7,TRBV28,CASGGEGMYF,TGTGCCAGCGGGGGGGAGGGGATGTACTTC
-,-,TRBJ1-5,TRBV10-2,CASSEGARQPQHF,TGCGCCAGCAGTGAGGGGGCAAGGCAGCCCCAGCATTTT
-,-,TRBJ1-1,TRBV6-5,CASDSGAHTEAFF,TGTGCCAGCGATTCAGGGGCTCACACTGAAGCTTTCTTT
-,-,TRBJ2-3,TRBV5-1,CASSLYQATDTQYF,TGCGCCAGCAGCTTGTACCAGGCCACAGATACGCAGTATTTT
-,TRBD1,TRBJ1-4,TRBV4-2,CASSQEVGQISKLFF,TGTGCCAGCAGCCAAGAAGTGGGACAGATAAGTAAACTGTTTTTT
-,-,TRBJ2-5,TRBV28,CASSHPPLQETQYF,TGTGCCAGCAGTCACCCCCCCCTCCAAGAGACCCAGTACTTC
-,-,TRBJ2-3,TRBV7-9,CASSRAHPTDTQYF,TGTGCCAGCAGCCGAGCTCATCCCACAGATACGCAGTATTTT
-,-,TRBJ2-5,TRBV28,CASIGGGYQETQYF,TGTGCCAGCATTGGGGGGGGCTACCAAGAGACCCAGTACTTC
-,TRBD1,TRBJ1-6,TRBV5-4,CASSTQGGISPLHF,TGTGCCAGCAGCACCCAGGGGGGGATTTCACCCCTCCACTTT
-,-,TRBJ1-2,TRBV30,CAWGTLGYGYTF,TGTGCCTGGGGGACGCTGGGCTATGGCTACACCTTC
-,-,TRBJ1-1,TRBV7-2,CASSPNGGVAFF,TGTGCCAGCAGCCCTAACGGGGGGGTAGCTTTCTTT
few,-,TRBJ2-7,TRBV27,CASSTIQEREQYF,TGTGCCAGCAGTACCATACAAGAAAGAGAGCAGTACTTC
once,-,TRBJ2-7,TRBV28,CASSREGSSYEQYF,TGTGCCAGCAGTAGGGAAGGATCGTCGTACGAGCAGTACTTC
-,-,TRBJ2-1,TRBV5-4,CASSLGTKGDGEQFF,TGTGCCAGCAGCTTGGGGACAAAGGGCGACGGTGAGCAGTTCTTC
-,TRBD1,TRBJ2-4,TRBV5-1,CASSLQGAKNIQYF,TGCGCCAGCAGCTTACAGGGGGCCAAAAACATTCAGTACTTC
-,TRBD2,TRBJ2-1,TRBV12-5,CASGLLLAGAYNEQFF,TGTGCTAGTGGTTTGCTCCTAGCGGGGGCCTACAATGAGCAGTTCTTC
few,-,TRBJ2-7,TRBV5-5,CASSLGLVGEQYF,TGTGCCAGCAGCTTGGGACTAGTTGGTGAGCAGTACTTC
-,-,TRBJ1-2,TRBV28,CASSLGRGTYSNYGYTF,TGTGCCAGCAGTTTGGGACGCGGGACATATTCAAACTATGGCTACACCTTC
-,TRBD1,TRBJ1-4,TRBV5-6,CASSSWDRGREKLFF,TGTGCCAGCAGCTCGTGGGACAGGGGGCGAGAAAAACTGTTTTTT
-,-,TRBJ2-3,TRBV5-1,CASSLGQSTDTQYF,TGCGCCAGCAGCTTGGGGCAGAGCACAGATACGCAGTATTTT
-,-,TRBJ1-1,TRBV29-1,CSVGRGGDSNTEAFF,TGCAGCGTTGGGAGGGGGGGCGACTCGAACACTGAAGCTTTCTTT
-,TRBD1,TRBJ2-3,TRBV6-4,CASSRQGWTDTQYF,TGTGCCAGCAGCAGACAGGGGTGGACAGATACGCAGTATTTT
-,-,TRBJ2-7,TRBV13,CASSLGRGGGYEQYF,TGTGCCAGCAGCTTAGGCCGGGGAGGGGGCTACGAGCAGTACTTC
-,-,TRBJ2-1,TRBV5-4,CASSLEQGYNEQFF,TGTGCCAGCAGCTTGGAGCAGGGGTACAATGAGCAGTTCTTC
few,TRBD1,TRBJ1-2,TRBV29-1,CSVERPGGGGYTF,TGCAGCGTTGAACGCCCAGGGGGTGGCGGCTACACCTTC